This T cell receptor beta chain is drawn from a study of blood T cell repertoires in COVID-19. Original analysis: Amplification of reference gene primers was used by the study to estimate nucleated cell counts. Measured with immunoSEQ multiplex PCR; TCRdb has only the in-frame clones, and not every one. The V and J calls and the clone size are those of that table, but D and trimming were determined from the DNA. Among 150,000 to 200,000 clones listed, 75% to 90% were seen once. Individuals aged about 18 to 100 years were recruited from fewer than 30 US areas. Assignment of participants to cohorts was predicated upon participant-reported clinical history. Participants in the exposed group had met a COVID-19 case in the 2 weeks before joining the study. Germline loops: CDR1 ENHRY, CDR2 SYGVKD. This CDR3 contains 15 residues. V lost 0 bases and J 5 bases, leaving 11 bases between the germline ends.

The V call is TRBV10-3, the J call TRBJ1-3; TRBD1 might be the D (6 bases). The TCR originated in an older man who had been exposed to COVID-19. Sequenced: PBMCs or T cells enriched from blood (not recorded which). The CDR3 coding sequence is TGTGCCATCAGTGAGTCGCGCAGGGGTAGAAACACCATATATTTT. This translates into CAISESRRGRNTIYF.